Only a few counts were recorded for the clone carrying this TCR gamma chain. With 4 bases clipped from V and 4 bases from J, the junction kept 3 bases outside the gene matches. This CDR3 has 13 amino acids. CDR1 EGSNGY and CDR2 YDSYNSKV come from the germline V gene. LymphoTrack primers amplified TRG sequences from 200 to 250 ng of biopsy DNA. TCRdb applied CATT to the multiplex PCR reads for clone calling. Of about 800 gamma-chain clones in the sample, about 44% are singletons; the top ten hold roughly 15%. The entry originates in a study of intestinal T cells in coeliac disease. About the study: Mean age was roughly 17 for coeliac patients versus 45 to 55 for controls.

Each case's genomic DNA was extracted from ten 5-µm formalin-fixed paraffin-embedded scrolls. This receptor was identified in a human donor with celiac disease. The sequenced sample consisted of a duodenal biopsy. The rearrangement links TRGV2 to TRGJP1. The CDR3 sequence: CATWDITGWFKIF. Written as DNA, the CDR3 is TGTGCCACCTGGGATATCACTGGTTGGTTCAAGATATTT.